This T cell receptor beta chain comes out of a study of response to subunit inactivated influenza vaccine. There are 14 residues in the CDR3. With V trimmed by 1 base and J by 9 bases, 2 bases remained unmatched. Germline V CDR1 and CDR2: SGHAT, FQNNGV. TCRdb fed the RT-PCR reads into MiXCR, producing one record per CDR3 protein. Here the sample spans around 470,000 distinct CDR3 sequences, less than 7.5% being singletons. This clonotype was detected many times. Its antigen is currently unknown. General study findings and limits: Authors suggested each seasonal flu vaccination may recruit only limited numbers of new T cells.

The chain is built from TRBV11-2 and TRBJ2-3, with 12 bases lining up with TRBD2. The sequence derives from a man aged 45 to 75 who received an inactivated influenza vaccine. Sample: PBMCs from blood, taken approximately 25 months after vaccination. This CDR3 reads CASSLASGGATQYF. CDR3 bases: TGTGCCAGCAGCTTAGCTAGCGGGGGGGCGACGCAGTATTTT.